This T cell receptor beta chain is drawn from a study of lymphopenia after photon versus proton radiotherapy. Study-wide results and limits: After the lymphocyte nadir, photon-treated repertoires showed oligoclonal expansion, especially of CD8+ Temra cells. A bigger post-nadir fall in TCR diversity correlated inversely with survival time in deceased patients. Under photons, naive T cells and diversity fell while effector/memory populations rose.

Of note for this clone: Its cognate antigen is unknown.

The germline V gene encodes CDR1 SGDLS and CDR2 YYNGEE. The CDR3 is made up of 15 amino acids. The germline V and J ends were trimmed by 0 bases and 3 bases, with 13 bases remaining between them. The assay was immunoSEQ multiplex PCR, and TCRdb's table has in-frame clones only and misses some. The top ten hold approximately 6.5% of the sample, which has 25,000 to 35,000 clones, 75% to 90% seen once. The chain recombines TRBV9 with TRBJ2-7, with a weak D call TRBD1 (6 bases). The sequencing used peripheral blood, collected from a patient treated with photon-based radiotherapy. The TCR originated in a woman in her forties or fifties with pancreatic cancer. CDR3 bases: TGTGCCAGCAGCGTAGAGCAGGGGCCTTACTACGAGCAGTACTTC. This encodes CASSVEQGPYYEQYF.